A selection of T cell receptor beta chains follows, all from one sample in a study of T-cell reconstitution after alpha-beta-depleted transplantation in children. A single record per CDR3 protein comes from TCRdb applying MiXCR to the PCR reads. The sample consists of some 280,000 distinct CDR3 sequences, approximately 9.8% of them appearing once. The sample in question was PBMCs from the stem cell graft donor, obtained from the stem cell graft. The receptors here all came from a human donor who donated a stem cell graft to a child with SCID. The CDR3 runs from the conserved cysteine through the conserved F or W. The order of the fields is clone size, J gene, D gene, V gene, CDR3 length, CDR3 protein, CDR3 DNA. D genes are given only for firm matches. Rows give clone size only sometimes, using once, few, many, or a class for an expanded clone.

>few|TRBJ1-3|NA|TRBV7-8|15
CASSAGRSSGNTIYF
TGTGCCAGCAGCGCGGGCAGGAGCTCTGGAAACACCATATATTTT
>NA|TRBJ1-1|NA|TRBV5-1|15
CASSWGSGSNTEAFF
TGCGCCAGCAGCTGGGGGTCAGGGTCGAACACTGAAGCTTTCTTT
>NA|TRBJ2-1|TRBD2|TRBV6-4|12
CAQRGGYNEQFF
TGTGCCCAGCGGGGGGGCTACAATGAGCAGTTCTTC
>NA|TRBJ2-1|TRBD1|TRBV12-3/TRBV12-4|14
CASSPGQANNEQFF
TGTGCCAGCAGTCCGGGACAGGCAAACAATGAGCAGTTCTTC
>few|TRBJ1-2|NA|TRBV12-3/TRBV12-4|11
CASTMGVGYTF
TGTGCCAGCACCATGGGGGTAGGCTACACCTTC
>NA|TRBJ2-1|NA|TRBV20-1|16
CSATEPSGDIYNEQFF
TGCAGTGCTACAGAACCGAGCGGGGACATCTACAATGAGCAGTTCTTC
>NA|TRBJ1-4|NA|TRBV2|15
CASRQEGGTNEKLFF
TGTGCCAGCAGGCAAGAGGGGGGAACTAATGAAAAACTGTTTTTT
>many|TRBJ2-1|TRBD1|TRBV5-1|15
CASSFGQGVYNEQFF
TGCGCCAGCAGCTTCGGGCAGGGGGTATACAATGAGCAGTTCTTC
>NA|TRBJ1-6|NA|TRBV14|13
CASSQAGGAPLHF
TGTGCCAGCAGCCAAGCTGGGGGGGCCCCCCTCCACTTT
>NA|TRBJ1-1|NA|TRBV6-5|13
CASSYEGRNEAFF
TGTGCCAGCAGTTACGAAGGAAGGAATGAAGCTTTCTTT